This TCR beta chain was profiled in a study of T cells in Graves' hyperthyroidism and ophthalmopathy. Study overall: Prior to any treatment, at the point of initial diagnosis, peripheral blood was collected. Overall study results and limits: Before onset, ophthalmopathy was predicted by the model a median around 6 months earlier. Expanded thyroid clonotypes (above 0.001) were mostly also found in blood.

Amplification yielded TCR beta CDR3 regions, with RNA transcripts as the source. Using the HTBI primer set, a first-round RT-PCR was run on the TCR CDR3. TCRdb used MiXCR to reprocess the multiplex PCR reads, holding one entry per CDR3 protein. This sample yields approximately 380,000 distinct CDR3 sequences, of which 19% are seen a single time; about 4% belongs to the top ten. The hyperthyroidism was newly diagnosed and had lasted under 2 months; the patients were aged 18 to 65. The CDR3 is 14 amino acids. Germline CDR1 and CDR2: LGHDT and YNNKEL (reference sequence). V was trimmed by 4 bases and J by 7 bases, leaving 11 bases between them. For this clonotype: Antigen: not known.

The material sequenced was blood. The receptor was isolated from a woman aged 18-29 years with Graves' hyperthyroidism. The chain joins TRBV3-1 to TRBJ1-6; D may be TRBD1 (5 bases). The CDR3 spells CASSPDRDNSPLHF. The CDR3 bases are TGTGCCAGCAGCCCCGACCGGGACAATTCACCCCTCCACTTT.